The 6 T cell receptor beta chains listed next were all sequenced from one sample in a study of blood T cell repertoires in COVID-19. The assay was immunoSEQ multiplex PCR, and TCRdb's table has in-frame clones only and misses some. The top ten hold 5% to 6.5% of the sample, which has 84,000 or so clones, approximately 88% seen once. Material: peripheral blood. These receptors were taken from a man between 60 and 70 years old with acute or convalescent COVID-19.

V and J are TRBV27 and TRBJ2-1; 9 positions agree with TRBD1. In germline, CDR1 is MNHEY, CDR2 SMNVEV (reference sequence). With V trimmed by 6 bases and J by 5 bases, 5 bases remained unmatched. This CDR3 is 14 amino acids long. The CDR3 loop reads CASRPGTGNNEQFF. The DNA for the CDR3 is TGTGCCAGCAGGCCTGGGACAGGGAACAATGAGCAGTTCTTC.

The chain carries TRBV7-6 and TRBJ2-3, with 7 bases matching TRBD1. The V segment lost 4 bases and the J segment 0 bases; nucleotides outside the gene matches: 7. Per the germline V gene, CDR1 is SGHVS and CDR2 is FNYEAQ. The CDR3 length is 16 residues. In DNA, the CDR3 is TGTGCCAGCAGCTCACGGGACAGATTAAGCACAGATACGCAGTATTTT. Protein: CASSSRDRLSTDTQYF.

This chain links TRBV24-1 with TRBJ2-2; 7 bases align to TRBD1. Germline values: CDR1 KGHDR, CDR2 SFDVKD. The CDR3 length is 13 residues. With V trimmed by 10 bases and J by 4 bases, 5 bases remained unmatched. The CDR3 protein is CATRTGATGELFF. CDR3 DNA sequence: TGTGCCACAAGAACAGGGGCCACCGGGGAGCTGTTTTTT.

The V gene is TRBV5-1, the J gene TRBJ2-2, with a tentative D call TRBD2 (5 bases). V was shortened by 0 bases and J by 2 bases, with 17 bases between the two germline ends. Germline CDR1 is SGHRS and CDR2 is YFSETQ. The CDR3 loop spans 18 amino acids. The CDR3 coding sequence is TGCGCCAGCAGCTTGGATCCGGGAAACCTCCCAAACACCGGGGAGCTGTTTTTT. Its protein product is CASSLDPGNLPNTGELFF.

The rearrangement links TRBV6-2 or TRBV6-3 to TRBJ1-1; D call uncertain. Germline CDR1 is MNHEY and CDR2 is SVGEGT. The CDR3 runs 11 residues. Trimming removed 5 bases from V and 5 bases from J, with 6 bases in between. The CDR3 nucleotides are TGTGCCAGCAGTATGAGTACTGAAGCTTTCTTT. Translating gives CASSMSTEAFF.

The chain recombines TRBV30 with TRBJ1-2, with unresolved D. Germline V lookup: CDR1 GTSNPN, CDR2 SVGIG (reference sequence). The CDR3 runs to 15 residues. Trimming took off 4 bases at V and 4 bases at J, with 19 bases between the two ends. The CDR3 nucleotides read TGTGCCTGGATACCCCCCGGAGGTACGACCTATGGCTACACCTTC. It codes for CAWIPPGGTTYGYTF. Using reference TRBV30 and TRBJ1-2 for the parts outside the CDR3, the full variable domain is SQTIHQWPATLVQPVGSPLSLECTVEGTSNPNLYWYRQAAGRGLQLLFYSVGIGQISSEVPQNLSASRPQDRQFILSSKKLLLSDSGFYLCAWIPPGGTTYGYTFGSGTRLTVV.